The 26 T cell receptor beta chains listed next were all sequenced from one sample in a study of T cells after yellow fever vaccination. TCRdb called the 5' RACE reads again in MiXCR, with one record for every CDR3 protein. The sample contains about 220,000 distinct CDR3 sequences, 3.2% of which appear only once. Sequenced material: CD4+ T cells sorted from PBMCs, taken 10 days after the yellow fever booster vaccination. These receptors all stem from a man between 18 and 29 years old who received the YFV17D yellow fever vaccine.

The chain has TRBV5-1 and TRBJ2-3, with a tentative D call TRBD2 (5 bases). Trimming pared 2 bases from V and 2 bases from J, leaving 9 bases between. CDR1 SGHRS and CDR2 YFSETQ come from the germline V gene. This CDR3 is built from 14 residues. CDR3 protein: CASSFGLITDTQYF. The CDR3 nucleotides are TGCGCCAGCAGCTTTGGACTGATCACAGATACGCAGTATTTT.

This clonotype has at least ten counts. The V and J genes are TRBV20-1 and TRBJ1-4; 7 bases match TRBD1. The J segment lost 8 bases and the V segment lost 5 bases, leaving 11 bases of the junction unmatched. Germline lookup yields CDR1 DFQATT and CDR2 SNEGSKA (reference sequence). This CDR3 spans 14 amino acids. CDR3 sequence (DNA): TGCAGTGCTCGTGACAGGGTTAGAGGGGAAAAACTGTTTTTT. Translating it yields CSARDRVRGEKLFF.

This rearrangement joins TRBV5-4 to TRBJ2-3, with D possibly TRBD2 on 5 matching bases. Germline loops: CDR1 SGHNT, CDR2 YYREEE (reference sequence). This CDR3 contains 16 residues. V was trimmed by 4 bases and J by 1 base, leaving 16 bases between them. CDR3 DNA: TGTGCCAGCAGCGCGGACCCGTCCGGGGGCACAGATACGCAGTATTTT. Translated, it gives CASSADPSGGTDTQYF.

This clonotype was detected only a few times. The rearrangement uses TRBV5-6 and TRBJ1-1; 7 bases match TRBD1. The CDR3 has 14 residues. Germline CDR1 and CDR2: SGHDT and YYEEEE. The V segment lost 4 bases and the J segment 5 bases; nucleotides outside the gene matches: 8. CDR3 sequence: CASSGGRGGTEAFF. In DNA, the CDR3 is TGTGCCAGCAGCGGGGGCAGGGGGGGAACTGAAGCTTTCTTT.

This chain uses TRBV5-5 with TRBJ2-4; no firm D call. V lost 0 bases and J lost 0, with 7 bases in between. The germline CDR1 and CDR2 sequences are SGHKS and YYEKEE (reference sequence). There are 15 residues in the CDR3. In DNA form, the CDR3 reads TGTGCCAGCAGCTTGGCTTTACCAGCCAAAAACATTCAGTACTTC. Protein: CASSLALPAKNIQYF.

With regard to this clonotype: The junction does not match germline at one end; this may be a read error. This chain joins TRBV20-1 and TRBJ1-1, with TRBD1 matching 7 bases. The CDR3 has 14 amino acids. Germline V gene lookup returns CDR1 DFQATT and CDR2 SNEGSKA (reference sequence). CDR3 residues: CSARGQELNTEAFF. In DNA form, the CDR3 reads TGCAGTGCGAGAGGACAGGAGCTGAACACTGAAGCTTTCTTT.

This clonotype was counted at least ten times. The chain uses TRBV30 and TRBJ2-2; 8 bases agree with TRBD1. Unmatched junction bases numbered 3, after V lost 3 bases and J lost 6 bases. Germline V gene sequence: CDR1 GTSNPN, CDR2 SVGIG (reference sequence). The CDR3 length is 13 residues. The CDR3 spells CAWSRQGSGELFF. For the CDR3, the DNA is TGTGCCTGGAGCCGACAGGGGTCCGGGGAGCTGTTTTTT.

This clonotype was seen ten or more times. The chain uses TRBV15 and TRBJ1-3, with no clear D. V was clipped by 5 bases and J by 1 base, with 12 bases between them. This CDR3 contains 15 residues. CDR1 and CDR2 (germline): LNHNV, YYDKDF (reference sequence). In DNA, the CDR3 is TGTGCCACCAGCCCTAGGTGGGGATCTGGAAACACCATATATTTT. Translating it yields CATSPRWGSGNTIYF.

The chain has TRBV27 and TRBJ1-2; D unresolved. V lost 6 bases and J 0 bases, leaving 14 bases between the germline ends. CDR3 length: 15 amino acids. Germline CDR1 reads MNHEY; CDR2 reads SMNVEV (reference sequence). The CDR3 here is CASREAGGANYGYTF. The CDR3 DNA reads TGTGCCAGCAGGGAGGCCGGAGGAGCTAACTATGGCTACACCTTC.

There are many counts of this clonotype. This sequence joins TRBV28 and TRBJ1-1; D is undetermined. The CDR3 spans 11 residues. Deletions cut 7 bases from V and 8 bases from J, with 11 bases between. Germline assignment: CDR1 MDHEN and CDR2 SYDVKM. This chain's CDR3 is CASNAGGEAFF. The DNA of the CDR3 is TGTGCCAGCAACGCTGGTGGGGAAGCTTTCTTT.

The V and J genes are TRBV20-1 and TRBJ2-3; 7 nucleotides match TRBD1. The V gene's germline CDR1 is DFQATT and CDR2 SNEGSKA (reference sequence). CDR3 length: 14 amino acids. The trim removed 3 bases at V and 4 bases at J, leaving 7 bases unmatched. This CDR3 is CSASPGQRADTQYF. Here the CDR3 DNA reads TGCAGTGCTAGTCCGGGACAGAGGGCAGATACGCAGTATTTT.

V is TRBV18 and J is TRBJ2-5, with TRBD1 as a possible D gene (6 bases). Per germline, CDR1 KGHSH and CDR2 LQKENI. V was pared by 4 bases and J by 4 bases, with 10 bases between. The CDR3 has 13 amino acids. This CDR3 reads CASSRDKVETQYF. CDR3 DNA sequence: TGTGCCAGCTCACGGGACAAGGTAGAGACCCAGTACTTC.

The J gene is TRBJ2-7, the V gene TRBV12-3 or TRBV12-4, with D perhaps matching TRBD1 (6 bases). Trimming took 6 bases from V and 3 from J, leaving 15 bases between them. The CDR3 runs 14 residues. This chain's CDR3 is CASSPQGTYYEQYF. In DNA, the CDR3 is TGTGCCAGCAGCCCACAGGGAACTTACTACGAGCAGTACTTC.

This clonotype was seen only a few times. This chain uses TRBV28 with TRBJ2-6, with 7 bases aligning to TRBD1. Germline lookup yields CDR1 MDHEN and CDR2 SYDVKM. After removal of 6 bases from V and 0 bases from J, the junction contained 11 bases not matched to a gene. This CDR3 is built from 18 residues. The CDR3 bases are TGTGCCAGCAGCTCCTCCCCCTGGACAGGCTCTGGGGCCAACGTCCTGACTTTC. It encodes CASSSSPWTGSGANVLTF.

V is TRBV21-1 and J is TRBJ1-5; the table's D call TRBD1 went unverified against the DNA. TRBV21-1 corresponds to a pseudogene. This CDR3 has 16 residues. CDR3 sequence: CASSGHAGTGNQPQHF. The CDR3, as DNA: TGTGCCAGCAGCGGCCACGCCGGGACAGGGAACCAGCCCCAGCATTTT.

The chain recombines TRBV5-1 with TRBJ2-1; D possibly corresponds to TRBD1 (7 bases). The ends were cut back, 4 bases at V and 4 bases at J, with 15 bases in the middle. Germline CDR1 reads SGHRS; CDR2 reads YFSETQ. The CDR3 has 15 amino acids. This CDR3 is CASSPQGGQYNEQFF. Written as DNA, the CDR3 is TGCGCCAGCAGCCCCCAGGGGGGTCAGTACAATGAGCAGTTCTTC.

This clonotype was seen at least ten times. The V and J genes are TRBV4-2 and TRBJ2-2, with D possibly being TRBD1 or TRBD2 (5 bases each). The CDR3 contains 16 residues. V was cut by 6 bases and J by 3 bases, with 17 bases left in between. Germline CDR1 reads LGHNA; CDR2 reads YNFKEQ. The DNA of the CDR3 is TGTGCCAGCAGACCACGAGGGATGGGGGACACCGGGGAGCTGTTTTTT. It specifies CASRPRGMGDTGELFF.

This clonotype came up a few times. The chain couples TRBV5-6 to TRBJ1-5; no definite D call. Germline-derived CDR1 and CDR2 are SGHDT and YYEEEE. CDR3 size: 14 residues. V dropped 5 bases and J dropped 6 bases, with 15 bases sitting between them. CDR3 loop: CASSLWQFSQPQHF. The CDR3, as DNA: TGTGCCAGCAGTCTCTGGCAGTTCAGTCAGCCCCAGCATTTT.

This clonotype occurred many times. The chain has TRBV5-1 and TRBJ2-5, with D perhaps given as TRBD1 or TRBD2 (6 bases each). Germline CDR1 reads SGHRS; CDR2 reads YFSETQ. This CDR3 has 14 amino acids. Trimming shortened V by 0 bases and J by 5 bases, and 11 bases separated the two germline ends. This chain's CDR3 is CASSLAGGEETQYF. The CDR3 bases are TGCGCCAGCAGCTTGGCCGGGGGCGAGGAGACCCAGTACTTC.

This clonotype was detected ten times or more. The rearrangement joins TRBV12-3 or TRBV12-4 to TRBJ1-2, with D possibly being TRBD1 (6 bases). The CDR3 runs 13 residues. With 1 base removed from V and 8 bases from J, the gap between germline ends came to 11 bases. CDR3 DNA: TGTGCCAGCAGTTTAGAGGGGGGAGGCGGCTACACCTTC. The encoded protein is CASSLEGGGGYTF.

This clonotype came up many times. V is TRBV29-1 and J is TRBJ2-3; TRBD1 aligns across 7 bases. Germline assignment: CDR1 SQVTM and CDR2 ANQGSEA. With 4 bases clipped from V and 6 bases from J, the junction kept 7 bases outside the gene matches. The CDR3 extends over 13 amino acids. The CDR3 region is CSVGQGSPDTQYF. The CDR3 DNA is TGCAGCGTTGGACAGGGCTCGCCCGATACGCAGTATTTT.

This sequence joins TRBV7-8 and TRBJ1-2; TRBD1 matches 7 bases. The V segment lost 0 bases and the J segment 5 bases; nucleotides outside the gene matches: 3. The germline CDR1 and CDR2 sequences are SGHVS and FQNEAQ. The CDR3 covers 14 residues. Written as DNA, the CDR3 is TGTGCCAGCAGCTTAGCAGGGGGCTTTTATGGCTACACCTTC. This encodes CASSLAGGFYGYTF. Full variable domain (rest looked up from reference TRBV7-8 and TRBJ1-2): GAGVSQSPRYKVAKRGQDVALRCDPISGHVSLFWYQQALGQGPEFLTYFQNEAQLDKSGLPSDRFFAERPEGSVSTLKIQRTQQEDSAVYLCASSLAGGFYGYTFGSGTRLTVV.

This clonotype was counted ten times or more. The V call is TRBV6-1, the J call TRBJ2-3; TRBD1 is a possible D gene (6 bases). V was cut by 7 bases and J by 3 bases, with 11 bases left in between. The CDR3 sequence is 13 residues long. Germline V gene lookup returns CDR1 MNHNS and CDR2 SASEGT. CDR3 amino acids: CASTQGWTDTQYF. The CDR3 DNA reads as TGTGCCAGCACGCAGGGGTGGACAGATACGCAGTATTTT.

This clonotype was counted only a few times. V and J are TRBV19 and TRBJ1-4; TRBD1 might be the D (6 bases). The CDR3 runs to 14 residues. The germline V gene has CDR1 LNHDA and CDR2 SQIVND (reference sequence). Deletions cut 6 bases from V and 5 bases from J, with 13 bases between. The CDR3 region is CASSSGTNNEKLFF. CDR3 bases: TGTGCCAGTAGCTCAGGGACAAACAATGAAAAACTGTTTTTT.

The V and J genes are TRBV20-1 and TRBJ1-4; the match to TRBD1 covers 8 bases. Trimming cost V 6 bases and J 8 bases; bases outside gene matches: 11. The germline V gene has CDR1 DFQATT and CDR2 SNEGSKA (reference sequence). CDR3 length: 14 residues. CDR3 nucleotide sequence: TGCAGTGCCAGGGACAGGAGGGCAGGAGAAAAACTGTTTTTT. Its translation: CSARDRRAGEKLFF.

The chain employs TRBV6-5 and TRBJ2-7; D is perhaps TRBD1 (6 bases). This CDR3 has 15 amino acids. Germline V lookup: CDR1 MNHEY, CDR2 SVGAGI. Between the trimmed V and J ends, which lost 0 bases and 5 bases, there was a span of 14 bases. CDR3 in amino acids: CASSYSLGATHEQYF. CDR3 in DNA: TGTGCCAGCAGTTACTCTCTGGGGGCGACCCACGAGCAGTACTTC.